The 5 T cell receptor beta chains reported below all come from one sample, sequenced in a study of graft-versus-host responses after intestinal transplantation. Which antigens these TCRs recognize remains unknown. Sequencing was performed with immunoSEQ multiplex PCR; in TCRdb, only in-frame clones are kept and a portion is missing. The sample has some 120,000 clones, 85% to 95% seen once; the top ten hold 1% to 1.5%. Specimen: unstimulated CD8+ T cells sorted from spleen or lymph node cells, collected before transplant. The receptors stem from a human donor who was the organ donor for an intestinal transplant.

The V call is TRBV5-7, the J call TRBJ2-7; D may correspond to TRBD1 or TRBD2 (6 bases each). TRBV5-7 is treated as an ORF (open reading frame) with a function not yet certain. This CDR3 comprises 14 residues. Deletions cut 0 bases from V and 0 bases from J, with 7 bases between. The CDR3 region has the DNA TGTGCCAGCAGCTTGGGGGGGGCCTCCTACGAGCAGTACTTC. As protein: CASSLGGASYEQYF.

This clone appeared once. This sequence joins TRBV29-1 and TRBJ2-1, with 10 bases that match TRBD2. The V and J ends lost 1 base and 6 bases, in that order; junction bases with no gene match: 6. Per germline, CDR1 SQVTM and CDR2 ANQGSEA. The CDR3 has 15 residues. CDR3 sequence (DNA): TGCAGCGTTGAAGGTCTAGCGGGAGTAGGCAATGAGCAGTTCTTC. As protein: CSVEGLAGVGNEQFF.

The genes are TRBV6-5 and TRBJ1-1, with D possibly matching TRBD1 (6 bases). With 0 bases removed from V and 1 base from J, the gap between germline ends came to 9 bases. Germline loops: CDR1 MNHEY, CDR2 SVGAGI. The CDR3 is made up of 15 amino acids. In nucleotides, the CDR3 is TGTGCCAGCAGTTACTCGTTAGGGGGGAACACTGAAGCTTTCTTT. This sequence encodes CASSYSLGGNTEAFF.

J is TRBJ2-7 and V is TRBV7-9; tentatively, D is TRBD2 (6 bases). The CDR3 covers 15 residues. Trimming took 3 bases from V and 5 from J, leaving 17 bases between them. The germline V gene encodes CDR1 SEHNR and CDR2 FQNEAQ (reference sequence). This CDR3 is CASSFGSSRGNEQYF. CDR3 bases: TGTGCCAGCAGCTTCGGGAGTAGCCGAGGGAACGAGCAGTACTTC.

The chain combines TRBV27 with TRBJ2-1; 8 positions match TRBD1. J was trimmed by 6 bases and V by 6 bases; bases with no gene match: 4. The length of the CDR3 is 13 residues. Germline CDR1 and CDR2: MNHEY and SMNVEV (reference sequence). This chain's CDR3 is CASSLTGGNEQFF. For the CDR3, the DNA is TGTGCCAGCAGCCTAACAGGGGGCAATGAGCAGTTCTTC.